Listed below are T cell receptor beta chains from one sample, sequenced in a study of siplizumab effects on memory and regulatory T cells. Data came from immunoSEQ multiplex PCR; TCRdb stores just in-frame clones and leaves some out. The data show about 91,000 clones, 80% to 95% seen once. Sequencing used CD8+ T cells sorted from blood. These TCRs come from a human donor in good health. The CDR3 runs from the conserved cysteine through the conserved F or W. D genes are given only for firm matches. Clone size appears in some rows only: once, few, many, or a class for an expanded clone.

v_call: TRBV6-1
d_call: -
clone_size: -
j_call: TRBJ2-7
cdr3_aa: CASSDPLAVEQYF
cdr3_nt: TGTGCCAGCAGTGACCCGTTGGCAGTCGAGCAGTACTTC

v_call: TRBV12-5
d_call: TRBD1
clone_size: -
j_call: TRBJ2-5
cdr3_aa: CASGPGTGQETQYF
cdr3_nt: TGTGCTAGTGGTCCCGGGACAGGGCAAGAGACCCAGTACTTC

v_call: TRBV19
d_call: -
clone_size: -
j_call: TRBJ2-4
cdr3_aa: CASNQGLAKNIQYF
cdr3_nt: TGTGCCAGTAATCAGGGACTAGCCAAAAACATTCAGTACTTC

v_call: TRBV5-8
d_call: TRBD1
clone_size: -
j_call: TRBJ1-5
cdr3_aa: CASSVPRGSGNQPQHF
cdr3_nt: TGTGCCAGCAGCGTGCCCAGGGGGTCTGGCAATCAGCCCCAGCATTTT

v_call: TRBV5-1
d_call: TRBD2
clone_size: -
j_call: TRBJ2-1
cdr3_aa: CASRSLASGAPYNEQFF
cdr3_nt: TGCGCCAGCAGATCGTTGGCTAGCGGGGCCCCCTACAATGAGCAGTTCTTC

v_call: TRBV7-6
d_call: TRBD2
clone_size: -
j_call: TRBJ2-3
cdr3_aa: CASSTGLAVTDTQYF
cdr3_nt: TGTGCCAGCAGTACCGGACTAGCGGTTACAGATACGCAGTATTTT

v_call: TRBV10-2
d_call: -
clone_size: once
j_call: TRBJ2-6
cdr3_aa: CASSPGANVLTF
cdr3_nt: TGCGCCAGCAGTCCTGGGGCCAACGTCCTGACTTTC

v_call: TRBV5-5
d_call: -
clone_size: -
j_call: TRBJ1-1
cdr3_aa: CASSLGHENTEAFF
cdr3_nt: TGTGCCAGCAGCTTGGGACACGAGAACACTGAAGCTTTCTTT

v_call: TRBV11-2
d_call: -
clone_size: -
j_call: TRBJ2-1
cdr3_aa: CASSLGPSNEQFF
cdr3_nt: TGTGCCAGCAGCTTAGGCCCCAGCAATGAGCAGTTCTTC

v_call: TRBV5-4
d_call: TRBD1
clone_size: -
j_call: TRBJ1-2
cdr3_aa: CASSFRTGGGYTF
cdr3_nt: TGTGCCAGCAGCTTTCGGACAGGGGGCGGCTACACCTTC

v_call: TRBV4-3
d_call: -
clone_size: -
j_call: TRBJ1-2
cdr3_aa: CASSQESGIVRYGYTF
cdr3_nt: TGCGCCAGCAGCCAAGAATCGGGGATAGTTAGGTATGGCTACACCTTC

v_call: TRBV30
d_call: TRBD2
clone_size: -
j_call: TRBJ2-1
cdr3_aa: CAWSEPGLAGGIKYEQFF
cdr3_nt: TGTGCCTGGAGTGAACCGGGACTAGCGGGAGGGATCAAGTATGAGCAGTTCTTC

v_call: TRBV11-2
d_call: TRBD1
clone_size: -
j_call: TRBJ2-2
cdr3_aa: CASSPWTGEAGELFF
cdr3_nt: TGTGCCAGCAGCCCCTGGACAGGGGAGGCCGGGGAGCTGTTTTTT

v_call: TRBV5-1
d_call: TRBD2
clone_size: -
j_call: TRBJ2-3
cdr3_aa: CASSWEGLRTDTQYF
cdr3_nt: TGCGCCAGCAGCTGGGAGGGACTACGCACAGATACGCAGTATTTT

v_call: TRBV6-1
d_call: -
clone_size: once
j_call: TRBJ2-5
cdr3_aa: CASRPLQGLVTQYF
cdr3_nt: TGTGCCAGCAGACCTCTACAGGGATTGGTGACCCAGTACTTC

v_call: TRBV11-3
d_call: -
clone_size: once
j_call: TRBJ2-1
cdr3_aa: CASSLFAGTRSYNEQFF
cdr3_nt: TGTGCCAGCAGCTTATTTGCGGGAACACGCTCCTACAATGAGCAGTTCTTC

v_call: TRBV2
d_call: -
clone_size: -
j_call: TRBJ1-4
cdr3_aa: CASSEAGSTNEKLFF
cdr3_nt: TGTGCCAGCAGTGAAGCAGGGTCAACTAATGAAAAACTGTTTTTT

v_call: TRBV5-6
d_call: TRBD1
clone_size: -
j_call: TRBJ1-1
cdr3_aa: CASRSGTAGTGTEAFF
cdr3_nt: TGTGCCAGCAGGTCCGGGACAGCTGGAACCGGCACTGAAGCTTTCTTT

v_call: TRBV11-2
d_call: -
clone_size: -
j_call: TRBJ1-2
cdr3_aa: CASSLGPVALYGYTF
cdr3_nt: TGTGCCAGCAGCTTAGGCCCCGTGGCGCTATATGGCTACACCTTC

v_call: TRBV19
d_call: TRBD2
clone_size: -
j_call: TRBJ2-1
cdr3_aa: CASSIASGSYNEQFF
cdr3_nt: TGTGCCAGTAGTATCGCTAGCGGGAGCTACAATGAGCAGTTCTTC

v_call: TRBV9
d_call: -
clone_size: -
j_call: TRBJ2-4
cdr3_aa: CASSPAPGIQYF
cdr3_nt: TGTGCCAGCAGCCCTGCCCCGGGCATTCAGTACTTC

v_call: TRBV7-6
d_call: TRBD2
clone_size: -
j_call: TRBJ2-1
cdr3_aa: CASSSAGLAGYNEQFF
cdr3_nt: TGTGCCAGCAGCTCGGCGGGACTAGCGGGATACAATGAGCAGTTCTTC

v_call: TRBV4-2
d_call: -
clone_size: -
j_call: TRBJ2-2
cdr3_aa: CASSQAGGAGGELFF
cdr3_nt: TGTGCCAGCAGCCAAGCGGGGGGCGCCGGCGGGGAGCTGTTTTTT

v_call: TRBV6-6
d_call: TRBD1
clone_size: -
j_call: TRBJ2-7
cdr3_aa: CASSYSTGTAPLEQYF
cdr3_nt: TGTGCCAGCAGTTACTCTACCGGGACAGCCCCCCTCGAGCAGTACTTC

v_call: TRBV10-3
d_call: TRBD1
clone_size: -
j_call: TRBJ2-7
cdr3_aa: CAISDVGGDEQYF
cdr3_nt: TGTGCCATCAGTGACGTAGGGGGCGACGAGCAGTACTTC

v_call: TRBV19
d_call: TRBD2
clone_size: -
j_call: TRBJ2-7
cdr3_aa: CASSVNSGSTDEQYF
cdr3_nt: TGTGCCAGTAGCGTGAATAGCGGGAGTACCGACGAGCAGTACTTC

v_call: TRBV5-5
d_call: -
clone_size: -
j_call: TRBJ2-7
cdr3_aa: CASSSSGHFSYEQYF
cdr3_nt: TGTGCCAGCAGCTCCTCGGGGCATTTCTCCTACGAGCAGTACTTC

v_call: TRBV7-9
d_call: TRBD2
clone_size: -
j_call: TRBJ2-2
cdr3_aa: CVTAGLATNTGELFF
cdr3_nt: TGTGTCACAGCGGGGCTAGCGACGAACACCGGGGAGCTGTTTTTT

v_call: TRBV4-3
d_call: -
clone_size: medium-sized
j_call: TRBJ2-3
cdr3_aa: CASSQTEGGDTQYF
cdr3_nt: TGCGCCAGCAGCCAAACCGAGGGGGGGGATACGCAGTATTTT

v_call: TRBV19
d_call: -
clone_size: -
j_call: TRBJ1-5
cdr3_aa: CASSIGEVHQPQHF
cdr3_nt: TGTGCCAGTAGTATAGGAGAGGTCCATCAGCCCCAGCATTTT

v_call: TRBV7-9
d_call: TRBD1
clone_size: -
j_call: TRBJ2-7
cdr3_aa: CASSPRQGGYEQYF
cdr3_nt: TGTGCCAGCAGCCCGCGACAGGGGGGGTACGAGCAGTACTTC

v_call: TRBV4-1
d_call: -
clone_size: -
j_call: TRBJ2-1
cdr3_aa: CASEGTNYERYNEQFF
cdr3_nt: TGCGCCAGTGAAGGTACTAACTATGAGCGGTACAATGAGCAGTTCTTC

v_call: TRBV2
d_call: TRBD1
clone_size: -
j_call: TRBJ1-4
cdr3_aa: CASTPARDRTTNEKLFF
cdr3_nt: TGTGCCAGCACTCCGGCCCGGGACAGAACAACTAATGAAAAACTGTTTTTT

v_call: TRBV4-2
d_call: TRBD2
clone_size: -
j_call: TRBJ2-1
cdr3_aa: CASSQVTSGGASGNEQFF
cdr3_nt: TGTGCCAGCAGCCAAGTCACTAGCGGGGGGGCTTCGGGCAATGAGCAGTTCTTC

v_call: TRBV5-8
d_call: -
clone_size: -
j_call: TRBJ1-1
cdr3_aa: CASSSRQYTEAFF
cdr3_nt: TGTGCCAGCAGTAGCAGACAGTACACTGAAGCTTTCTTT

v_call: TRBV21-1
d_call: -
clone_size: -
j_call: TRBJ2-7
cdr3_aa: CASSKLALAGDEQYF
cdr3_nt: TGTGCCAGCAGCAAATTAGCACTAGCGGGAGACGAGCAGTACTTC

v_call: TRBV7-8
d_call: TRBD1
clone_size: -
j_call: TRBJ1-1
cdr3_aa: CASSAQTGVYTEAFF
cdr3_nt: TGTGCCAGCAGCGCACAGACAGGGGTGTACACTGAAGCTTTCTTT

v_call: TRBV27
d_call: -
clone_size: -
j_call: TRBJ1-2
cdr3_aa: CASSPGRNYGYTF
cdr3_nt: TGTGCCAGCAGCCCGGGGAGAAACTATGGCTACACCTTC

v_call: TRBV6-1
d_call: TRBD1
clone_size: -
j_call: TRBJ1-4
cdr3_aa: CASRGQTSNEKLFF
cdr3_nt: TGTGCCAGCAGGGGACAGACTTCTAATGAAAAACTGTTTTTT

v_call: TRBV4-1
d_call: TRBD1
clone_size: -
j_call: TRBJ1-2
cdr3_aa: CASSQELGQGLDGYTF
cdr3_nt: TGCGCCAGCAGCCAAGAGTTGGGACAGGGTCTCGATGGCTACACCTTC

v_call: TRBV4-2
d_call: -
clone_size: -
j_call: TRBJ1-1
cdr3_aa: CASSQAGDTEAFF
cdr3_nt: TGTGCCAGCAGCCAAGCTGGTGACACTGAAGCTTTCTTT

v_call: TRBV10-3
d_call: -
clone_size: -
j_call: TRBJ2-7
cdr3_aa: CAITDPGTGLYEQYF
cdr3_nt: TGTGCCATCACAGATCCCGGCACAGGGCTCTACGAGCAGTACTTC

v_call: TRBV4-3
d_call: TRBD1
clone_size: -
j_call: TRBJ2-7
cdr3_aa: CASSQDQQGARYEQYF
cdr3_nt: TGCGCCAGCAGCCAAGACCAACAGGGGGCTAGATACGAGCAGTACTTC

v_call: TRBV7-8
d_call: -
clone_size: -
j_call: TRBJ2-1
cdr3_aa: CASSFPELGSRSSYNEQFF
cdr3_nt: TGTGCCAGCAGCTTCCCCGAACTCGGTTCTCGGAGCTCCTACAATGAGCAGTTCTTC

v_call: TRBV7-6
d_call: TRBD1
clone_size: -
j_call: TRBJ1-4
cdr3_aa: CASSLGAGTGDEKLFF
cdr3_nt: TGTGCCAGCAGCTTGGGGGCCGGGACAGGGGATGAAAAACTGTTTTTT

v_call: TRBV23-1
d_call: -
clone_size: -
j_call: TRBJ2-7
cdr3_aa: CASSQSRRDEQYF
cdr3_nt: TGCGCCAGCAGTCAATCACGCCGGGACGAGCAGTACTTC

v_call: TRBV4-3
d_call: TRBD1
clone_size: -
j_call: TRBJ1-4
cdr3_aa: CASSQDTGTGDYEKLFF
cdr3_nt: TGCGCCAGCAGCCAAGACACCGGGACAGGGGATTATGAAAAACTGTTTTTT

v_call: TRBV7-1
d_call: -
clone_size: -
j_call: TRBJ2-3
cdr3_aa: CASSDPGTPSTDTQYF
cdr3_nt: TGTGCCAGCAGCGACCCCGGGACACCTAGCACAGATACGCAGTATTTT

v_call: TRBV6-1
d_call: -
clone_size: few
j_call: TRBJ2-7
cdr3_aa: CASSDQGPYEQYF
cdr3_nt: TGTGCCAGCAGTGATCAGGGCCCCTACGAGCAGTACTTC

v_call: TRBV7-9
d_call: TRBD2
clone_size: -
j_call: TRBJ2-3
cdr3_aa: CASSPAGSSTDTQYF
cdr3_nt: TGTGCCAGCAGCCCAGCGGGGTCAAGCACAGATACGCAGTATTTT

v_call: TRBV5-3
d_call: TRBD2
clone_size: -
j_call: TRBJ2-2
cdr3_aa: CARSLPGLAGRWLFF
cdr3_nt: TGTGCCAGAAGCTTACCGGGACTAGCGGGACGTTGGCTGTTTTTT

v_call: TRBV2
d_call: -
clone_size: -
j_call: TRBJ2-5
cdr3_aa: CASSDKRDGVGQETQYF
cdr3_nt: TGTGCCAGCAGTGACAAAAGGGACGGGGTTGGGCAAGAGACCCAGTACTTC

v_call: TRBV29-1
d_call: TRBD2
clone_size: -
j_call: TRBJ2-1
cdr3_aa: CSVERLAGEQFF
cdr3_nt: TGCAGCGTTGAGAGACTAGCGGGTGAGCAGTTCTTC

v_call: TRBV29-1
d_call: -
clone_size: -
j_call: TRBJ1-2
cdr3_aa: CSVVPTDFYGYTF
cdr3_nt: TGCAGCGTTGTCCCCACTGACTTCTATGGCTACACCTTC

v_call: TRBV7-9
d_call: TRBD1
clone_size: -
j_call: TRBJ2-7
cdr3_aa: CASRAGTGATYEQYF
cdr3_nt: TGTGCCAGCAGGGCCGGGACAGGGGCAACCTACGAGCAGTACTTC

v_call: TRBV27
d_call: -
clone_size: -
j_call: TRBJ1-2
cdr3_aa: CASSLSTLPSNGYTF
cdr3_nt: TGTGCCAGCAGTTTATCGACTCTACCCAGCAACGGCTACACCTTC

v_call: TRBV2
d_call: TRBD2
clone_size: -
j_call: TRBJ2-2
cdr3_aa: CASSDTGTSGRAFGGELFF
cdr3_nt: TGTGCCAGCAGCGACACCGGGACTAGCGGGAGGGCCTTTGGCGGGGAGCTGTTTTTT

v_call: TRBV30
d_call: TRBD2
clone_size: -
j_call: TRBJ2-1
cdr3_aa: CAWSLVAGYNEQFF
cdr3_nt: TGTGCCTGGAGTCTAGTAGCGGGCTACAATGAGCAGTTCTTC

v_call: TRBV5-6
d_call: -
clone_size: once
j_call: TRBJ2-7
cdr3_aa: CASSLGYTGIRSYEQYF
cdr3_nt: TGTGCCAGCAGCTTGGGGTATACAGGGATAAGGTCCTACGAGCAGTACTTC

v_call: TRBV2
d_call: -
clone_size: -
j_call: TRBJ2-3
cdr3_aa: CASERTRTDTQYF
cdr3_nt: TGTGCCAGCGAGCGGACTCGCACAGATACGCAGTATTTT